This entry lists 19 T cell receptor beta chains sequenced from one sample in a study of blood T cells in healthy people across ages. Together with a sample-barcoded 5' primer, a J-beta primer mix was included in a second PCR lasting about 7 to 11 cycles. Each CDR3 protein is one row after TCRdb ran MiXCR on the 5' RACE reads. Of about 1.1 million distinct CDR3 sequences in the sample, less than 45% are singletons; the top ten hold around 13%. Sequencing was carried out using blood. All receptors come from a man in his late teens or twenties in good health.

The rearrangement uses TRBV28 and TRBJ1-2; D is ambiguous. Germline CDR1 is MDHEN and CDR2 is SYDVKM. The CDR3 spans 16 residues. The V gene lost 1 base and the J gene lost 8 bases, with 20 bases spanning the gap. Here the CDR3 reads CASSLFEISAGKGYTF. CDR3 nucleotides: TGTGCCAGCAGTTTATTCGAGATATCGGCAGGTAAAGGCTACACCTTC.

In this sample, this clonotype turned up many times. V gene TRBV29-1 combines with J gene TRBJ2-1, with D unclear. The germline gives CDR1 SQVTM, CDR2 ANQGSEA. Trimming took off 4 bases at V and 5 bases at J, with 12 bases between the two ends. The CDR3 is made up of 13 amino acids. CDR3 protein: CSVVLDNHNEQFF. For the CDR3, the DNA is TGCAGCGTTGTCCTCGACAACCACAATGAGCAGTTCTTC.

With respect to this clonotype: Since a much larger clone is just one base distant, this may be a read error. The chain employs TRBV20-1 and TRBJ2-1, with 8 nucleotides matching TRBD2. The J call may be incorrect, as the DNA end agrees better with TRBJ2-7. CDR3 length: 16 amino acids. Germline CDR1 and CDR2: DFQATT and SNEGSKA (reference sequence). The chain's CDR3 is CSGQQFRGGNYNEQYF. DNA for the CDR3: TGCAGTGGCCAGCAATTCCGGGGGGGTAACTACAATGAGCAGTACTTC.

This chain uses TRBV6-5 with TRBJ2-1, with D tentatively TRBD2 (5 bases). This CDR3 is 16 amino acids long. V lost 5 bases and J lost 2, with 16 bases in between. Per germline, CDR1 MNHEY and CDR2 SVGAGI. The DNA for the CDR3 is TGTGCCAGCAGTCGACTGCGGACGGAGGCCTACAATGAGCAGTTCTTC. Translated, it gives CASSRLRTEAYNEQFF.

The sample holds a few counts of this clonotype. The rearrangement uses TRBV7-9 and TRBJ2-5; a weak D match, TRBD1 (6 bases). The germline V gene encodes CDR1 SEHNR and CDR2 FQNEAQ (reference sequence). The V end was cut by 3 bases, the J end by 1 base, with 15 bases between. CDR3 size: 16 residues. The CDR3 DNA reads TGTGCCAGCAGCTTCAGGGACACCAAAATCCAAGAGACCCAGTACTTC. Its protein is CASSFRDTKIQETQYF.

V is TRBV9 and J is TRBJ2-7; D is unresolved. Germline V lookup: CDR1 SGDLS, CDR2 YYNGEE. Trimming shortened V by 2 bases and J by 0 bases, and 15 bases separated the two germline ends. The CDR3 sequence is 16 residues long. CDR3 in DNA: TGTGCCAGCAGCGTTGGTGGGTGGGGAAGCTCCTACGAGCAGTACTTC. It is translated as CASSVGGWGSSYEQYF.

Written as DNA, the CDR3 is TGTGCCAGCAGCTTAGCGAGGGACAGGAACACTGAAGCTTTCTTT. Its protein product is CASSLARDRNTEAFF. The chain joins TRBV7-8 to TRBJ1-1, with TRBD1 matching 7 bases. Trimming cost V 0 bases and J 1 base; bases outside gene matches: 2. CDR1 and CDR2 from the germline V gene are SGHVS and FQNEAQ. The CDR3 sequence is 15 residues long.

This clonotype was counted between two and nine times. The chain couples TRBV20-1 to TRBJ1-5; D not resolved. The V gene's germline CDR1 is DFQATT and CDR2 SNEGSKA (reference sequence). The V gene lost 1 base and the J gene lost 1 base, with 5 bases spanning the gap. The CDR3 has 13 residues. CDR3 in amino acids: CSARVKSNQPQHF. CDR3 bases: TGCAGTGCTAGAGTTAAGAGCAATCAGCCCCAGCATTTT.

The genes are TRBV20-1 and TRBJ1-1; unclear D gene. Germline V CDR1 and CDR2: DFQATT, SNEGSKA (reference sequence). CDR3 length: 12 amino acids. Trimming removed 5 bases at V and 2 bases at J, with 9 bases between. CDR3: CSALSTNTEAFF. CDR3 coding DNA: TGCAGTGCTCTCTCGACCAACACTGAAGCTTTCTTT.

The chain recombines TRBV20-1 with TRBJ1-5; D possibly corresponds to TRBD1 (6 bases). The CDR3 loop spans 14 amino acids. The V gene's germline CDR1 is DFQATT and CDR2 SNEGSKA (reference sequence). Trimming took off 7 bases at V and 0 bases at J, with 13 bases between the two ends. In nucleotides, the CDR3 is TGCAGTGTTTTGGGGGCGGGTAGCAATCAGCCCCAGCATTTT. Translation: CSVLGAGSNQPQHF.

This clonotype appeared a few times. V is TRBV7-8 and J is TRBJ2-5; D is perhaps TRBD2 (6 bases). This CDR3 has 16 amino acids. V was pared by 0 bases and J by 5 bases, with 16 bases between. The germline V gene has CDR1 SGHVS and CDR2 FQNEAQ. The CDR3 nucleotides are TGTGCCAGCAGCTTAGCTGGCGGGGTTAGTGGTGAGACCCAGTACTTC. It yields the protein CASSLAGGVSGETQYF.

The rearrangement joins TRBV27 to TRBJ2-3; D is possibly TRBD1 (6 bases). V lost 4 bases and J lost 4, with 15 bases in between. The CDR3 consists of 15 residues. CDR1 is MNHEY and CDR2 is SMNVEV in the germline V gene (reference sequence). The DNA of the CDR3 is TGTGCCAGCAGTTCGACAGGCCCCGAGGCAGATACGCAGTATTTT. This sequence encodes CASSSTGPEADTQYF.

This clonotype was seen a few times. The rearrangement uses TRBV7-8 and TRBJ2-2; D is ambiguous. The germline CDR1 and CDR2 sequences are SGHVS and FQNEAQ. V was trimmed by 5 bases and J by 1 base, leaving 5 bases between them. This CDR3 region has 13 residues. The CDR3 region has the DNA TGTGCCAGCAGCCATCTGAACACCGGGGAGCTGTTTTTT. It translates to CASSHLNTGELFF. The variable domain in full, with the rest retrieved from reference TRBV7-8 and TRBJ2-2, is GAGVSQSPRYKVAKRGQDVALRCDPISGHVSLFWYQQALGQGPEFLTYFQNEAQLDKSGLPSDRFFAERPEGSVSTLKIQRTQQEDSAVYLCASSHLNTGELFFGEGSRLTVL.

CDR3 sequence reads: CASSLLARGLAGELFF. CDR3 coding DNA: TGTGCCAGCAGTTTATTGGCCAGGGGGCTTGCCGGGGAGCTGTTTTTT. The chain carries TRBV27 and TRBJ2-2, with 8 positions matching TRBD1. The CDR3 spans 16 residues. Germline trimming cut 1 base from V and 6 bases from J; bases unmatched to any gene: 7. Germline CDR1 MNHEY, CDR2 SMNVEV (reference sequence).

This clonotype has more than one count but fewer than ten. V and J are TRBV24-1 and TRBJ1-5, with a tentative D call TRBD1 (5 bases). V lost 4 bases and J lost 0, with 6 bases in between. CDR1 and CDR2 (germline): KGHDR, SFDVKD. The CDR3 extends over 14 amino acids. CDR3 sequence (DNA): TGTGCCACCAGTGAGGGGACTAGCAATCAGCCCCAGCATTTT. It translates to CATSEGTSNQPQHF.

This clonotype was seen more than once but under ten times. The gene calls are TRBV12-3 or TRBV12-4 and TRBJ1-2, with 12 bases lining up with TRBD1. There are 14 residues in the CDR3. V was pared by 9 bases and J by 6 bases, with 8 bases of the junction left unmatched. The CDR3 loop reads CASFGTGGFDGYTF. In DNA form, the CDR3 reads TGTGCCAGTTTCGGGACAGGGGGCTTCGATGGCTACACCTTC.

Details on this clonotype: A far larger clone is one nucleotide away, so this likely arose from a read error. This chain joins TRBV7-2 and TRBJ2-1; no clear D. The CDR3 consists of 12 residues. Germline loops: CDR1 SGHTA, CDR2 FQGNSA. CDR3 coding DNA: TGTGCCTGCAGCTTAGTGGGGAATGAGCAGTTCTTC. It translates to CACSLVGNEQFF.

This chain connects TRBV21-1 to TRBJ2-3; TRBD1 reflects the table's D call only, with no check against the DNA. TRBV21-1 corresponds to a pseudogene. The CDR3 runs 14 residues. In nucleotides, the CDR3 is TGTGCCAGCATTGCCGGGACCTACACAGATACGCAGTATTTT. Translated: CASIAGTYTDTQYF.

This clonotype has only a few counts. The genes are TRBV6-1 and TRBJ1-2; maybe TRBD1 (6 bases). The length of the CDR3 is 16 residues. The ends were cut back, 6 bases at V and 2 bases at J, with 19 bases in the middle. Germline V gene lookup returns CDR1 MNHNS and CDR2 SASEGT. CDR3 sequence reads: CASSLTGGRINYGYTF. As DNA, the CDR3 is TGTGCCAGCAGCCTTACCGGGGGGCGGATCAACTATGGCTACACCTTC.